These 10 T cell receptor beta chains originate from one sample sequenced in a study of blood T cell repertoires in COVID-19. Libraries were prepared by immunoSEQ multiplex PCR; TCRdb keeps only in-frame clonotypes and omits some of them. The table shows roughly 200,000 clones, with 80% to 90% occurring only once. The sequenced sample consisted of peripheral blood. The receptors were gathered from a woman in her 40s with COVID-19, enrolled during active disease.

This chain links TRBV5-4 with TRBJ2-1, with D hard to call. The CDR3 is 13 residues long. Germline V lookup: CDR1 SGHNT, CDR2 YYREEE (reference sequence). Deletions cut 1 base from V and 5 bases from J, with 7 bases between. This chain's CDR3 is CASSLNSNNEQFF. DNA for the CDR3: TGTGCCAGCAGCTTGAACAGCAACAATGAGCAGTTCTTC.

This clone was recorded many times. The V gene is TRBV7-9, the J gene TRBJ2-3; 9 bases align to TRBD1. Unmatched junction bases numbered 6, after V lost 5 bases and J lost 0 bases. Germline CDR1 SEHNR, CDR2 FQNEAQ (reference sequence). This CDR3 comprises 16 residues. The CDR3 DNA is TGTGCCAGCAGCCCGAAACAGGGGGCGAGCACAGATACGCAGTATTTT. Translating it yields CASSPKQGASTDTQYF.

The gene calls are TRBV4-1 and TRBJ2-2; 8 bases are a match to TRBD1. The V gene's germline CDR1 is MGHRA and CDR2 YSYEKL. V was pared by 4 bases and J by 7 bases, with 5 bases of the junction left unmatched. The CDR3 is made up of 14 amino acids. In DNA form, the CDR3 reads TGCGCCAGCAGCCTCCAGGGGGCGGGCGGGGAGCTGTTTTTT. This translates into CASSLQGAGGELFF.

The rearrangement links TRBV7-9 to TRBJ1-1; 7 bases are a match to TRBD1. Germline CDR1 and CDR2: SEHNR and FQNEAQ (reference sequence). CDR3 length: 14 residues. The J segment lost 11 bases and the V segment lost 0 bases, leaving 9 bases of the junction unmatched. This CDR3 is CASSLADRDLGAFF. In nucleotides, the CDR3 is TGTGCCAGCAGCTTAGCCGACAGGGATTTGGGTGCTTTCTTT.

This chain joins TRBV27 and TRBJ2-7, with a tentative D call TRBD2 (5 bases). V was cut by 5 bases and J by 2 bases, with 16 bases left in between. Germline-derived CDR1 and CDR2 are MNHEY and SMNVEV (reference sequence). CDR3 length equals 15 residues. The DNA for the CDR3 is TGTGCCAGCAGTCTCTCTGCGGGTTTCCCCTACGAGCAGTACTTC. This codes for CASSLSAGFPYEQYF.

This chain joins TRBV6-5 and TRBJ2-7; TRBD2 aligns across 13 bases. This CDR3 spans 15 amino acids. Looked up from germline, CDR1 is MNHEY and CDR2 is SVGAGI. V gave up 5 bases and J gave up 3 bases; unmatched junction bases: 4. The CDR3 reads CASSKLAGGIYEQYF. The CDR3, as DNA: TGTGCCAGCAGTAAACTAGCGGGAGGGATCTACGAGCAGTACTTC.

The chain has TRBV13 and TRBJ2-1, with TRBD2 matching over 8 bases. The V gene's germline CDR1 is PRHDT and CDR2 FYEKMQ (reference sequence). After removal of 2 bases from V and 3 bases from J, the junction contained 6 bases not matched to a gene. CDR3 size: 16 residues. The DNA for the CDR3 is TGTGCCAGCAGCTTACTGGGGGCGGGGGGCTACAATGAGCAGTTCTTC. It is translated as CASSLLGAGGYNEQFF.

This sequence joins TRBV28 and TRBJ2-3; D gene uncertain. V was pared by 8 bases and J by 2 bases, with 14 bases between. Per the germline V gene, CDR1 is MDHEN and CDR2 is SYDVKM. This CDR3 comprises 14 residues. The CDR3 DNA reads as TGTGCCAGCCATGGAGCCCACCTCACAGATACGCAGTATTTT. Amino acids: CASHGAHLTDTQYF.

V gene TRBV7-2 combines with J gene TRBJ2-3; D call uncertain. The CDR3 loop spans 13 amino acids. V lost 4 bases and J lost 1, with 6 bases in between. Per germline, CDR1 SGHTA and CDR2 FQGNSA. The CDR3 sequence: CASSYFGTDTQYF. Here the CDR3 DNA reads TGTGCCAGCAGCTACTTTGGCACAGATACGCAGTATTTT.

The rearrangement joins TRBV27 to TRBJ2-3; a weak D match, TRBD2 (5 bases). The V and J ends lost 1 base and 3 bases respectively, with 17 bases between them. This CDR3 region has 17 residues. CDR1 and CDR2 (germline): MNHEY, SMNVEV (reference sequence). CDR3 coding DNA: TGTGCCAGCAGTTTATACGGCTGGGGAGTAAATACAGATACGCAGTATTTT. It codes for CASSLYGWGVNTDTQYF.